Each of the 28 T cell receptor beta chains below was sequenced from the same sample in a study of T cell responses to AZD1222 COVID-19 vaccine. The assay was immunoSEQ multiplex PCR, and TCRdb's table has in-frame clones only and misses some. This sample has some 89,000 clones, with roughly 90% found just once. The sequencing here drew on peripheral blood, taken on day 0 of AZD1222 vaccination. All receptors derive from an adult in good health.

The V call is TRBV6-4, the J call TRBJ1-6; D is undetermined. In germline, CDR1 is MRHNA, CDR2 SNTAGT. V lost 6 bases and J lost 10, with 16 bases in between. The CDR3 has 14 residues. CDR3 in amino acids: CASSQGGVGSPLHF. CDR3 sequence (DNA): TGTGCCAGCAGCCAAGGCGGGGTCGGGTCACCCCTCCACTTT.

The CDR3 here is CASRPPGQGDEKLFF. DNA for the CDR3: TGTGCCAGCAGACCACCGGGACAGGGAGATGAAAAACTGTTTTTT. The rearrangement uses TRBV6-1 and TRBJ1-4, with 9 bases lining up with TRBD1. The CDR3 runs to 15 residues. In germline, CDR1 is MNHNS, CDR2 SASEGT. V was pared by 6 bases and J by 6 bases, with 8 bases of the junction left unmatched.

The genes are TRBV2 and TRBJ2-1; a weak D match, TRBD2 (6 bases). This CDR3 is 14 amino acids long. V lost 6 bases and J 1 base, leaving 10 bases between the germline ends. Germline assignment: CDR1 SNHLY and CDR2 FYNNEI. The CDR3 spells CASSETSSYNEQFF. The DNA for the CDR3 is TGTGCCAGCAGCGAGACTAGTTCCTACAATGAGCAGTTCTTC.

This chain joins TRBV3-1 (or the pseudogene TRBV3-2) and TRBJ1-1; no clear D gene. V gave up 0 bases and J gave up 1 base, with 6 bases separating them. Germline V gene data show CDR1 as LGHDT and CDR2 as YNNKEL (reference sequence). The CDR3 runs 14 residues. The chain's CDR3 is CASSQEAPNTEAFF. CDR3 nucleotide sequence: TGTGCCAGCAGCCAAGAGGCGCCGAACACTGAAGCTTTCTTT.

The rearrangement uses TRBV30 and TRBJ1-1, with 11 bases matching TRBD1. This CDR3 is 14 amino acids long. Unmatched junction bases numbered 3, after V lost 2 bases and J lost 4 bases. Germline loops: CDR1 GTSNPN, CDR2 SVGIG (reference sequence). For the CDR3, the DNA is TGTGCCTGGAGTCCCGGGACAGGGGGCACTGAAGCTTTCTTT. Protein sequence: CAWSPGTGGTEAFF.

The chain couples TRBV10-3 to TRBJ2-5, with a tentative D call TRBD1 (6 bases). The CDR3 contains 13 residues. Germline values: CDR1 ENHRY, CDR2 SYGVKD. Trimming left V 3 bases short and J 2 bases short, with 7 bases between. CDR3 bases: TGTGCCATCAGTGACGGACAGCAAGAGACCCAGTACTTC. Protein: CAISDGQQETQYF.

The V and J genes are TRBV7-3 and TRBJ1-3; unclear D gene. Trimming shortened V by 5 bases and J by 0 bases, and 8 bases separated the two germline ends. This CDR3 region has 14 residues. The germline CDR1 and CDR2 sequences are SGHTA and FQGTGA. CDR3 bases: TGTGCCAGCAGCCCGAGCCACTCTGGAAACACCATATATTTT. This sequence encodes CASSPSHSGNTIYF.

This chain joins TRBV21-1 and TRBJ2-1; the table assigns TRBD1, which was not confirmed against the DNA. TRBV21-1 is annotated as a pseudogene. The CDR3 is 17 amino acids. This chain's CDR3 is CASIKRGGASSYNEQFF. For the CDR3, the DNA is TGTGCCAGCATCAAAAGGGGCGGAGCGAGCTCCTACAATGAGCAGTTCTTC.

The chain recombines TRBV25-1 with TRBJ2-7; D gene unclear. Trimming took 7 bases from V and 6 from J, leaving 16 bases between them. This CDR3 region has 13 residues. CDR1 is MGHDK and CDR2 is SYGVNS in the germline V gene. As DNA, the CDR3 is TGTGCCAGCACCCTAGGCGGATCGGGCGAGCAGTACTTC. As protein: CASTLGGSGEQYF.

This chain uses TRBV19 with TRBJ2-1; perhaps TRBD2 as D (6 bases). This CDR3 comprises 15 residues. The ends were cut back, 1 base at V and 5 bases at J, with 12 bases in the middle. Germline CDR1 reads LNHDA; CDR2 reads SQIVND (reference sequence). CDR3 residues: CASSIGTGAHNEQFF. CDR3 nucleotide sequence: TGTGCCAGTAGTATAGGGACGGGAGCCCACAATGAGCAGTTCTTC.

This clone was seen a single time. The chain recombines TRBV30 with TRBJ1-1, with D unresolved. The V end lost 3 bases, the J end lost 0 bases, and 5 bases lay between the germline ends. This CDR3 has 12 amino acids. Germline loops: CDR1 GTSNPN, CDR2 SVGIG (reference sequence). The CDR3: CAWRRVNTEAFF. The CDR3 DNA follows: TGTGCCTGGAGGAGGGTGAACACTGAAGCTTTCTTT.

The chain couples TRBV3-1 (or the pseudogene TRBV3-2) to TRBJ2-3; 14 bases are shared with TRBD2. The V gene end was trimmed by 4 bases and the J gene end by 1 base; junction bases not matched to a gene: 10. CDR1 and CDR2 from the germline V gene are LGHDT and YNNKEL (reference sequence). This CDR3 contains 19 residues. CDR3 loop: CASSPSGTSGSQGTDTQYF. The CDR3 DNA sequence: TGTGCCAGCAGCCCTTCTGGGACTAGCGGGAGCCAAGGCACAGATACGCAGTATTTT.

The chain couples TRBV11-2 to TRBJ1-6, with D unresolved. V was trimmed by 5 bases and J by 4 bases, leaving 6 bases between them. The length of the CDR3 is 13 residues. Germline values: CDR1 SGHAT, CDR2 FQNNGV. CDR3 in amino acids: CASSHLYNSPLHF. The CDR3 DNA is TGTGCCAGCAGCCACTTATATAATTCACCCCTCCACTTT. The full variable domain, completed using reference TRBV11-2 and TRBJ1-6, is EAGVAQSPRYKIIEKRQSVAFWCNPISGHATLYWYQQILGQGPKLLIQFQNNGVVDDSQLPKDRFSAERLKGVDSTLKIQPAKLEDSAVYLCASSHLYNSPLHFGNGTRLTVT.

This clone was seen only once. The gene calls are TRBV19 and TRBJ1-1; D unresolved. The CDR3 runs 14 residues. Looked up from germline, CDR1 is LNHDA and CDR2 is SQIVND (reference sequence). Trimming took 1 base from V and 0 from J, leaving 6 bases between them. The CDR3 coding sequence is TGTGCCAGTAGTATAGGGGTCTTGAACACTGAAGCTTTCTTT. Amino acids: CASSIGVLNTEAFF.

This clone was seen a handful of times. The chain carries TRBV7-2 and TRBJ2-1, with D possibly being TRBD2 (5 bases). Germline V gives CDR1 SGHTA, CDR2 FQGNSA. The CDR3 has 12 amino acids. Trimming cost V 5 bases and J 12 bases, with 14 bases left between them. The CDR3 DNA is TGTGCCAGCAGCCCTAGCACCGGTGGGCAGTTCTTC. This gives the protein CASSPSTGGQFF.

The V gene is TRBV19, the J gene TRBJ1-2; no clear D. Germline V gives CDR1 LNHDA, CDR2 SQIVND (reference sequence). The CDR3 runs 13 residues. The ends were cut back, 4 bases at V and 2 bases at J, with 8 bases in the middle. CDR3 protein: CASSRSQNYGYTF. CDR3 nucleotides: TGTGCCAGTAGTAGAAGTCAGAACTATGGCTACACCTTC.

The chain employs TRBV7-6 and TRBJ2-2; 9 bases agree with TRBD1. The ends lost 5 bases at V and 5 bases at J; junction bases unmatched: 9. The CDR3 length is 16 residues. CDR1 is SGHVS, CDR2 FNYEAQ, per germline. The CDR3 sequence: CASSTAGTGRTGELFF. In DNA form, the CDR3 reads TGTGCCAGCAGCACGGCCGGGACAGGGCGAACCGGGGAGCTGTTTTTT.

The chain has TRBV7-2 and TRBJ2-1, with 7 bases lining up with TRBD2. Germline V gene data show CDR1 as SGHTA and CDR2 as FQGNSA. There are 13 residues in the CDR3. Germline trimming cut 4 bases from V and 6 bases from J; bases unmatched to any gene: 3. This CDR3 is CASSWGRVNEQFF. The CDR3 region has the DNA TGTGCCAGCAGCTGGGGGAGGGTCAATGAGCAGTTCTTC.

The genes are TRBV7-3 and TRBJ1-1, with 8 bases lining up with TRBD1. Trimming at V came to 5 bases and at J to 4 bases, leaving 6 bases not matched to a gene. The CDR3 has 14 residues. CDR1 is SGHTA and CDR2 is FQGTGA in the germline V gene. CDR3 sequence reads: CASSGQGAGTEAFF. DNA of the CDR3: TGTGCCAGCAGCGGCCAGGGGGCGGGCACTGAAGCTTTCTTT.

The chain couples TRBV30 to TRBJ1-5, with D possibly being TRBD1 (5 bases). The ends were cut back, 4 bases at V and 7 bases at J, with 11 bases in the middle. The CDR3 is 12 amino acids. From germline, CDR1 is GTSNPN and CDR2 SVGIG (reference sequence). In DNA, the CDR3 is TGTGCCTGGACGCAGGGTTCCCAGCCCCAGCATTTT. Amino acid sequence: CAWTQGSQPQHF.

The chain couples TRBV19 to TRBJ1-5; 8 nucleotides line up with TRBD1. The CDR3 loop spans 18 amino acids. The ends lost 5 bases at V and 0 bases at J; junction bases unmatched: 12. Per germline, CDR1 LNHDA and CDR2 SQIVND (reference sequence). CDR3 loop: CASSLQGQVLYSNQPQHF. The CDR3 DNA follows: TGTGCCAGTAGTCTACAGGGACAGGTTCTTTATAGCAATCAGCCCCAGCATTTT. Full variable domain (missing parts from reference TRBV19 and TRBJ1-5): DGGITQSPKYLFRKEGQNVTLSCEQNLNHDAMYWYRQDPGQGLRLIYYSQIVNDFQKGDIAEGYSVSREKKESFPLTVTSAQKNPTAFYLCASSLQGQVLYSNQPQHFGDGTRLSIL.

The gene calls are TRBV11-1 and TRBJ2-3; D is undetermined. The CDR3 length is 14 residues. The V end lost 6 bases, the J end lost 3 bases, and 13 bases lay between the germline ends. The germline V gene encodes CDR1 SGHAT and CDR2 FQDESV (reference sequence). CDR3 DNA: TGTGCCAGCAGTCGCTCCGGGCTAACAGATACGCAGTATTTT. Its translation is CASSRSGLTDTQYF. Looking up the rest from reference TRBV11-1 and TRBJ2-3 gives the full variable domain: EAEVAQSPRYKITEKSQAVAFWCDPISGHATLYWYRQILGQGPELLVQFQDESVVDDSQLPKDRFSAERLKGVDSTLKIQPAELGDSAMYLCASSRSGLTDTQYFGPGTRLTVL.

The CDR3 region is CASTPAGPAEKLFF. CDR3 DNA: TGTGCCAGCACTCCCGCGGGGCCGGCGGAAAAACTGTTTTTT. This chain joins TRBV7-9 and TRBJ1-4; D possibly corresponds to TRBD1 (5 bases). The germline V gene has CDR1 SEHNR and CDR2 FQNEAQ (reference sequence). The CDR3 is made up of 14 amino acids. Trimming stripped 7 bases from V and 8 bases from J, with 17 bases between.

CDR3 sequence reads: CASSVQGDTEAFF. The CDR3 DNA reads as TGTGCCAGCAGTGTGCAGGGGGACACTGAAGCTTTCTTT. The chain joins TRBV2 to TRBJ1-1, with 7 bases matching TRBD1. V shed 4 bases, J shed 3 bases, and the junction held 2 bases outside the gene matches. Germline-derived CDR1 and CDR2 are SNHLY and FYNNEI. This CDR3 is built from 13 residues.

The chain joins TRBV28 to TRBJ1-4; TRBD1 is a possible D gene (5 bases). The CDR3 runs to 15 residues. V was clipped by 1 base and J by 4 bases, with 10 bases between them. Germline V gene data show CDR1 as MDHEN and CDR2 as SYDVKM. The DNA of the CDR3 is TGTGCCAGCAGTTTATTAAGGGGATTTAATGAAAAACTGTTTTTT. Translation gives CASSLLRGFNEKLFF.

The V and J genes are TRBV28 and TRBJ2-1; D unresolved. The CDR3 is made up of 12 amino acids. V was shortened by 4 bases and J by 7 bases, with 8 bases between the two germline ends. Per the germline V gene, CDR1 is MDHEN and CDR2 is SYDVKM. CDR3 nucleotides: TGTGCCAGCAGTTCGGGCGGTAATGAGCAGTTCTTC. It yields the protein CASSSGGNEQFF.

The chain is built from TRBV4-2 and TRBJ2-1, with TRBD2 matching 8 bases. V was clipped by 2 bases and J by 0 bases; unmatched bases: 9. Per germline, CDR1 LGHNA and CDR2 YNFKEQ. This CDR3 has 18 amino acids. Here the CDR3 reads CASSQLPIAGSSYNEQFF. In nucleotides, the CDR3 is TGTGCCAGCAGCCAATTACCTATAGCGGGGAGCTCCTACAATGAGCAGTTCTTC.

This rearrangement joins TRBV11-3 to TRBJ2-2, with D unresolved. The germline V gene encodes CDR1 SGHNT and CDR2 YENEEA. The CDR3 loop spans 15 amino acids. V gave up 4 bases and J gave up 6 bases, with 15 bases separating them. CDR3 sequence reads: CASSSRDETAGELFF. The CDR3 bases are TGTGCCAGCAGCTCCCGAGATGAAACGGCCGGGGAGCTGTTTTTT.